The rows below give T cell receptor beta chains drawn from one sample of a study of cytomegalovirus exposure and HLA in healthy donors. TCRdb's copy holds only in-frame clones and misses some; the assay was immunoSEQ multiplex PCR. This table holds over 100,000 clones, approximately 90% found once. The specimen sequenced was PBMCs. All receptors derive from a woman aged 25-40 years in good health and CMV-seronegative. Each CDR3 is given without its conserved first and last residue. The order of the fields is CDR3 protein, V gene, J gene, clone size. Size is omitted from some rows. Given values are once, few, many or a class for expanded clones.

CDR3aa: ASSYSDRGYEQY; v_gene: TRBV6-6; j_gene: TRBJ2-7; abundance: .
CDR3aa: ASTPWDRGSMNTEAF; v_gene: TRBV25-1; j_gene: TRBJ1-1; abundance: .
CDR3aa: ASSLDPRGNNEQF; v_gene: TRBV7-3; j_gene: TRBJ2-1; abundance: .
CDR3aa: ASSSGLLTGELF; v_gene: TRBV7-3; j_gene: TRBJ2-2; abundance: .
CDR3aa: ASKRGGRETQY; v_gene: TRBV2; j_gene: TRBJ2-5; abundance: .
CDR3aa: ASSLVGGQETQY; v_gene: TRBV7-3; j_gene: TRBJ2-5; abundance: .
CDR3aa: ASRQGANTEAF; v_gene: TRBV19; j_gene: TRBJ1-1; abundance: .
CDR3aa: AWSAIIGASDTQY; v_gene: TRBV30; j_gene: TRBJ2-3; abundance: .
CDR3aa: ATSREPGGGYGYP; v_gene: TRBV15; j_gene: TRBJ1-2; abundance: .
CDR3aa: ASSSLRGSGDTQY; v_gene: TRBV11-2; j_gene: TRBJ2-3; abundance: .
CDR3aa: ASSEVSVIVADTQY; v_gene: TRBV2; j_gene: TRBJ2-3; abundance: .
CDR3aa: ASSEQGPYEQY; v_gene: TRBV6-1; j_gene: .; abundance: .
CDR3aa: ASSLAGRDLGYEQY; v_gene: TRBV5-4; j_gene: TRBJ2-7; abundance: .
CDR3aa: ASSQDASGGILAKNIQY; v_gene: TRBV4-1; j_gene: TRBJ2-4; abundance: .
CDR3aa: AIDSVTITYEQY; v_gene: TRBV10-1; j_gene: TRBJ2-7; abundance: .
CDR3aa: ASSLLARLAGVDTQY; v_gene: TRBV28; j_gene: TRBJ2-3; abundance: .
CDR3aa: ASSYSGTGANQPQH; v_gene: TRBV6-5; j_gene: TRBJ1-5; abundance: once
CDR3aa: ASSQVPWAGGPNQPQH; v_gene: TRBV4-3; j_gene: TRBJ1-5; abundance: .
CDR3aa: ASSLAGQGGGYT; v_gene: TRBV5-4; j_gene: TRBJ1-2; abundance: .
CDR3aa: ASGAGGGSEQY; v_gene: TRBV9; j_gene: TRBJ2-7; abundance: .
CDR3aa: AISESFGTGGSGEQY; v_gene: TRBV10-3; j_gene: TRBJ2-7; abundance: once
CDR3aa: ASSLLYNYGYT; v_gene: TRBV27; j_gene: TRBJ1-2; abundance: .
CDR3aa: ASSPQTNQPQH; v_gene: TRBV18; j_gene: TRBJ1-5; abundance: .
CDR3aa: ATSRGHSGDSYEQY; v_gene: TRBV15; j_gene: TRBJ2-7; abundance: .
CDR3aa: ASSHPHIRVSTDTQY; v_gene: TRBV7-9; j_gene: TRBJ2-3; abundance: .
CDR3aa: ASRTVSNQPQH; v_gene: TRBV19; j_gene: TRBJ1-5; abundance: .
CDR3aa: ASSEDSQIYGYT; v_gene: TRBV2; j_gene: TRBJ1-2; abundance: .
CDR3aa: ASSPRFREAGPGGTQY; v_gene: TRBV4-1; j_gene: TRBJ2-5; abundance: .
CDR3aa: ASSAQSGGYSPLH; v_gene: TRBV4-1; j_gene: TRBJ1-6; abundance: .
CDR3aa: ASSQGITGSNSPLH; v_gene: TRBV4-1; j_gene: TRBJ1-6; abundance: few
CDR3aa: ASRKGLRGYEQY; v_gene: TRBV7-2; j_gene: TRBJ2-7; abundance: .
CDR3aa: ASSASRQTTDTQY; v_gene: TRBV5-1; j_gene: TRBJ2-3; abundance: .
CDR3aa: ASSLGGKQQF; v_gene: TRBV5-4; j_gene: TRBJ2-1; abundance: .
CDR3aa: AWSVQGADTQY; v_gene: TRBV30; j_gene: TRBJ2-3; abundance: .
CDR3aa: AWGFGTGGFHEQY; v_gene: TRBV30; j_gene: TRBJ2-7; abundance: .
CDR3aa: ASSPQTGGRFGNTIY; v_gene: TRBV7-2; j_gene: TRBJ1-3; abundance: once
CDR3aa: ASRNGTNTEAF; v_gene: TRBV7-9; j_gene: TRBJ1-1; abundance: .
CDR3aa: AWGLAGDEQY; v_gene: TRBV30; j_gene: TRBJ2-7; abundance: .
CDR3aa: ASSYSGVFLVYEQY; v_gene: TRBV6-6; j_gene: TRBJ2-7; abundance: .
CDR3aa: ASSFMVAGANTGELF; v_gene: TRBV11-1; j_gene: TRBJ2-2; abundance: few
CDR3aa: ASSPEPGQRNSVGANVLT; v_gene: TRBV19; j_gene: TRBJ2-6; abundance: .
CDR3aa: ASGRVPEAF; v_gene: TRBV7-9; j_gene: TRBJ1-1; abundance: once
CDR3aa: ASSARLAGVREQY; v_gene: TRBV19; j_gene: TRBJ2-7; abundance: .
CDR3aa: ASKPIRERVNEQF; v_gene: TRBV2; j_gene: TRBJ2-1; abundance: .
CDR3aa: ASSHDRVRGTEAF; v_gene: TRBV5-4; j_gene: TRBJ1-1; abundance: .
CDR3aa: SAAAGIGNTEAF; v_gene: TRBV29-1; j_gene: TRBJ1-1; abundance: once